This TCR beta chain was sequenced for a study of T cells expressing NK-cell markers. On the study more broadly: Repertoires of TCR beta were obtained from T cells sorted as CD3+CD56+NKG2C+, CD3+CD56+NKG2C- and CD3+CD56-NKG2C+.

TCR beta cDNA was made by 5'RACE template switching with UMIs. TCRdb re-called the 5' RACE reads, yielding one record per CDR3 amino acid sequence without DNA. In total, the table holds hundreds of thousands of distinct CDR3 sequences. Comment on this clonotype: What it binds is unknown.

The CDR3 totals 17 residues. Per germline, CDR1 SGHRS and CDR2 YFSETQ. Notes on the study in general: Whether the expanded NKG2C+ T cell clones recognized HCMV remained unclear.

This chain links TRBV5-1 with TRBJ2-2; TCRdb reports TRBD1, a call that lacks DNA to check it against. The receptor was derived from a man aged 18-70 years in good health. The sample taken for sequencing was blood T cells: a sorted CD56 or NKG2C T cell subset, CD4+ or CD8+ T cells, or bulk PBMC T cells (not recorded which). The CDR3 here is CASSFLGGGGRTGELFF.